A few counts support the clone carrying this T cell receptor (beta chain). TCRdb keeps only in-frame clones here, not all; method: immunoSEQ multiplex PCR. Altogether 150,000 to 200,000 clones are present, around 82% being singletons, with the ten largest covering 5.5% to 7.5%. The sample comes from a study of blood T cell repertoires in COVID-19. The sequenced material came from peripheral blood. The sequence was obtained from a woman aged 40 to 49 with COVID-19, enrolled during active disease.

The CDR3 sequence: CSSRQGDTQYF. The CDR3 DNA follows: TGCAGCTCCCGACAGGGGGATACGCAGTATTTT. The rearrangement joins TRBV29-1 to TRBJ2-3; 8 nucleotides match TRBD1. The germline CDR1 and CDR2 sequences are SQVTM and ANQGSEA. The J segment lost 6 bases and the V segment lost 8 bases, leaving 4 bases of the junction unmatched. The CDR3 is made up of 11 amino acids.